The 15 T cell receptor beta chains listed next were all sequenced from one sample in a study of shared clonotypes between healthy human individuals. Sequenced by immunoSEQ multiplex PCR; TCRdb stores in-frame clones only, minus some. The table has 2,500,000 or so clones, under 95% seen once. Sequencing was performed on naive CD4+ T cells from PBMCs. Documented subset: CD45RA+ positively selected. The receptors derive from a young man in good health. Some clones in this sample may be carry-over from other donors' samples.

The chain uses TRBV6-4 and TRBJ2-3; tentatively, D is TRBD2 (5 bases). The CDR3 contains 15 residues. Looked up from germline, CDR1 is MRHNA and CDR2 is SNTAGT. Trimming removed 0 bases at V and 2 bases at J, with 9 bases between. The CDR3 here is CASSDSAGATDTQYF. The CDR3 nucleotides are TGTGCCAGCAGTGACTCGGCGGGCGCCACAGATACGCAGTATTTT.

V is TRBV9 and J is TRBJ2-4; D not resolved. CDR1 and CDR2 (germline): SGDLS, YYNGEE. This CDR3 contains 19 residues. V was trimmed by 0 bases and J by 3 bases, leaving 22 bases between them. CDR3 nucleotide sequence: TGTGCCAGCAGCGTAGGTAATGTTGGGCTAGGAAGTGGCAAAAACATTCAGTACTTC. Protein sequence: CASSVGNVGLGSGKNIQYF.

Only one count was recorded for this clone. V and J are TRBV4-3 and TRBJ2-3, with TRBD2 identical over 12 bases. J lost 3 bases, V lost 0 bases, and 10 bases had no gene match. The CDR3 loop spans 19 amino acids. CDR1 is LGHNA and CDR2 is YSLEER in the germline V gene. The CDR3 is CASSQDMASGRAVTDTQYF. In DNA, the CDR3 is TGCGCCAGCAGCCAAGATATGGCTAGCGGGAGGGCCGTAACAGATACGCAGTATTTT.

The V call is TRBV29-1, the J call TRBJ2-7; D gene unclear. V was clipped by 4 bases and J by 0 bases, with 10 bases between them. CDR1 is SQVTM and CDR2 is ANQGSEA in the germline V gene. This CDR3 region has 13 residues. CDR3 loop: CSVAVQVSYEQYF. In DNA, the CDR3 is TGCAGCGTTGCAGTGCAGGTCTCCTACGAGCAGTACTTC.

The CDR3 sequence: CASQIRLAENYEQYF. In nucleotides, the CDR3 is TGTGCCAGCCAAATCCGGCTAGCGGAAAACTACGAGCAGTACTTC. The gene calls are TRBV6-4 and TRBJ2-7, with 7 bases lining up with TRBD2. Trimming at V came to 8 bases and at J to 3 bases, leaving 13 bases not matched to a gene. Germline CDR1 and CDR2: MRHNA and SNTAGT. The CDR3 runs to 15 residues.

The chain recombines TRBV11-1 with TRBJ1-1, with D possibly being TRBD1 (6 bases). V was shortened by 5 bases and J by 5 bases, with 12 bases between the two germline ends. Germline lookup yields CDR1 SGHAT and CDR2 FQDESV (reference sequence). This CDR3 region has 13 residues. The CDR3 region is CASSPPGVTEAFF. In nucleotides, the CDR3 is TGTGCCAGCAGCCCTCCAGGGGTGACTGAAGCTTTCTTT. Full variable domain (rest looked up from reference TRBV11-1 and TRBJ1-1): EAEVAQSPRYKITEKSQAVAFWCDPISGHATLYWYRQILGQGPELLVQFQDESVVDDSQLPKDRFSAERLKGVDSTLKIQPAELGDSAMYLCASSPPGVTEAFFGQGTRLTVV.

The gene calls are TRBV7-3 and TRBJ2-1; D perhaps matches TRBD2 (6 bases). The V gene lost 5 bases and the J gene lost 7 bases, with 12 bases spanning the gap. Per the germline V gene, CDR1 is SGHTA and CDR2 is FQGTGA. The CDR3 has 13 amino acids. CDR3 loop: CASSTGVPNEQFF. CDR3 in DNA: TGTGCCAGCAGCACGGGGGTCCCAAATGAGCAGTTCTTC.

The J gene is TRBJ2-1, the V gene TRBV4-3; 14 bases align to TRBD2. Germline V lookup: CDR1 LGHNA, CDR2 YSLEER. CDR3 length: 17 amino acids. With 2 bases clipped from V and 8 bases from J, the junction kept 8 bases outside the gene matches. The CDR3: CASSQSGTSGSTYEQFF. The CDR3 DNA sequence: TGCGCCAGCAGCCAATCCGGGACTAGCGGGAGTACTTATGAGCAGTTCTTC.

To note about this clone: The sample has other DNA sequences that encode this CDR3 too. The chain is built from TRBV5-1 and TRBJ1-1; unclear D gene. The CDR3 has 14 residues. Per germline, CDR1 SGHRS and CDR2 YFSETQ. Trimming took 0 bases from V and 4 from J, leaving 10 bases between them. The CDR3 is CASSLEGASTEAFF. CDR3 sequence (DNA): TGCGCCAGCAGCTTGGAAGGCGCTTCCACTGAAGCTTTCTTT.

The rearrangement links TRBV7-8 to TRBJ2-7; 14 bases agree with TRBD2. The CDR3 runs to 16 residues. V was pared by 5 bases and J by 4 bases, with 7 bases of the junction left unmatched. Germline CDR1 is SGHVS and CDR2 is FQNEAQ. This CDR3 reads CASSAAGLAGVYEQYF. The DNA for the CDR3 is TGTGCCAGCAGCGCGGCGGGACTAGCGGGAGTGTACGAGCAGTACTTC.

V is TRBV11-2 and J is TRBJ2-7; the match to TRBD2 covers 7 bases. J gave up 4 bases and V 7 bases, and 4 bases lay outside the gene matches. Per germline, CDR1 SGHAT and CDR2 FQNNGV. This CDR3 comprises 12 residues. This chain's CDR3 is CASTSGEYEQYF. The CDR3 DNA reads TGTGCCAGCACCAGCGGGGAGTACGAGCAGTACTTC.

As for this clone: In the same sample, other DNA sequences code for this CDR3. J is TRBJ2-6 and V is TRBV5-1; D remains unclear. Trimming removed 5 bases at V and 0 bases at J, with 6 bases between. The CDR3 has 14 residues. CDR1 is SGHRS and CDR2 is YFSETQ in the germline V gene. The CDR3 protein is CASSPISGANVLTF. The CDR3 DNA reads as TGCGCCAGCAGTCCTATCTCTGGGGCCAACGTCCTGACTTTC.

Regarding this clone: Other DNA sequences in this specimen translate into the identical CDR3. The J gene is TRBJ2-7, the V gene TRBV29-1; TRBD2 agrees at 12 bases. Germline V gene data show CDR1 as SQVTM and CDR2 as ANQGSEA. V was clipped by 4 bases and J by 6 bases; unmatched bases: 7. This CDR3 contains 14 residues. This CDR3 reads CSVGLAGGPGEQYF. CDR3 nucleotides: TGCAGCGTTGGGCTAGCGGGAGGGCCGGGCGAGCAGTACTTC.

The CDR3 DNA is TGTGCCATCAGTGAGCCCGTCCGGGCAGACGAGCAGTACTTC. Its translation: CAISEPVRADEQYF. V gene TRBV10-3 combines with J gene TRBJ2-7; D remains ambiguous. Germline V gene sequence: CDR1 ENHRY, CDR2 SYGVKD. The CDR3 sequence is 14 residues long. Trimming took off 2 bases at V and 5 bases at J, with 13 bases between the two ends.

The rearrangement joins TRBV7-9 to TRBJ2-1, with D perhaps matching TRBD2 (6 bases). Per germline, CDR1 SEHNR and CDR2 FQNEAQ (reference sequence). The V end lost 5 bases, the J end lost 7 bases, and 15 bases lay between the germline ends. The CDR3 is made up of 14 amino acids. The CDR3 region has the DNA TGTGCCAGCAGCCTACCGACTAGGACGAATGAGCAGTTCTTC. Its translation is CASSLPTRTNEQFF.